This is a list of T cell receptor beta chains from one sample in a study of T cell responses to AZD1222 COVID-19 vaccine. Sequencing was performed with immunoSEQ multiplex PCR; in TCRdb, only in-frame clones are kept and a portion is missing. This sample has about 130,000 clones, with nearly 95% found just once. The material was peripheral blood, obtained on day 0 of AZD1222 vaccination. Source of these receptors: an adult in good health. Both conserved end residues are part of each CDR3. Fields, in order: clone size, D gene, V gene, CDR3 length, J gene, CDR3 DNA, CDR3 protein. D genes are given only for firm matches. Clone size, where shown, is once, few, many, or a class for clones that have expanded.

-	-	TRBV5-1	16	TRBJ1-2	TGCGCCAGCAGCTTGGGGACGTCGGGGCTGGACTATGGCTACACCTTC	CASSLGTSGLDYGYTF
-	-	TRBV19	14	TRBJ1-1	TGTGCCAGTAGTGCAGGGTGGGGAAAGACTGAAGCTTTCTTT	CASSAGWGKTEAFF
-	-	TRBV11-2	14	TRBJ1-6	TGTGCCAGTACCCCCGCGGGCCATAATTCACCCCTCCACTTT	CASTPAGHNSPLHF
-	TRBD2	TRBV5-1	15	TRBJ2-3	TGCGCCAGCAGCTTAAGCGGGGGGCCCACAGATACGCAGTATTTT	CASSLSGGPTDTQYF
once	-	TRBV3-1/TRBV3-2	14	TRBJ1-1	TGTGCCAGCAGCGGATCAGCTTTGGACACTGAAGCTTTCTTT	CASSGSALDTEAFF
once	TRBD2	TRBV9	14	TRBJ2-3	TGTGCCAGCTCCCTGGGGGGGGGCACAGATACGCAGTATTTT	CASSLGGGTDTQYF
-	TRBD1	TRBV5-1	14	TRBJ2-7	TGCGCCAGCAGCGGGGGACAGGCTATCAACGAGCAGTACTTC	CASSGGQAINEQYF
-	-	TRBV5-1	16	TRBJ1-6	TGCGCCAGCAGCCCGTCGGGGGTACGTACTAATTCACCCCTCCACTTT	CASSPSGVRTNSPLHF
-	TRBD1	TRBV5-1	15	TRBJ1-5	TGCGCCAGCAGCCGCACGGGACAGAACAATCAGCCCCAGCATTTT	CASSRTGQNNQPQHF
-	-	TRBV10-3	14	TRBJ1-2	TGTGCCATCAGTGACGGCGGGTTATTCTATGGCTACACCTTC	CAISDGGLFYGYTF
-	TRBD1	TRBV5-6	15	TRBJ1-6	TGTGCCAGCAGCTTGGGCGGGACAGGTACCCTCACCCTCCACTTT	CASSLGGTGTLTLHF
-	TRBD1	TRBV5-1	15	TRBJ1-1	TGCGCCAGCAGCTTTAGACAGGGGGCACGCACTGAAGCTTTCTTT	CASSFRQGARTEAFF
once	-	TRBV7-9	15	TRBJ1-1	TGTGCCAGCAGCTCCCAAGGGATCTTAAGCACTGAAGCTTTCTTT	CASSSQGILSTEAFF
-	-	TRBV18	16	TRBJ1-2	TGTGCCAGCTCACCAGCGGCGACCAGACTTATCGGTGGCTACACCTTC	CASSPAATRLIGGYTF
-	-	TRBV6-5	15	TRBJ1-2	TGTGCCAGCAGTTATCGACCTGGGGGGGTTAGGGGCTACACCTTC	CASSYRPGGVRGYTF
-	TRBD2	TRBV5-1	16	TRBJ2-3	TGCGCCAGCAGCTCCCGAGCGGGGGGCCCCACAGATACGCAGTATTTT	CASSSRAGGPTDTQYF
-	TRBD1	TRBV18	17	TRBJ1-1	TGTGCCAGCTCATCGTGGGAATGGACAGGGGAGAACACTGAAGCTTTCTTT	CASSSWEWTGENTEAFF
-	-	TRBV10-2	13	TRBJ1-2	TGCGCCAGCAGTGACAATTCCATCGGTGGCTACACCTTC	CASSDNSIGGYTF
-	-	TRBV9	14	TRBJ1-1	TGTGCCAGCAGCTCAACACCGGACAGACGAGAAGCTTTCTTT	CASSSTPDRREAFF
-	-	TRBV7-9	15	TRBJ1-2	TGTGCCAGCAGCTTAGGGTTGCAGGGGCCCTATGGCTACACCTTC	CASSLGLQGPYGYTF
-	-	TRBV19	12	TRBJ1-1	TGTGCCAGTAGTATCGAGGGGTCTGAAGCTTTCTTT	CASSIEGSEAFF
-	-	TRBV7-9	12	TRBJ2-7	TGTGCCAGCAGCTCCCCGCCCTACGAGCAGTACTTC	CASSSPPYEQYF
-	-	TRBV9	14	TRBJ1-2	TGTGCCAGCAGCGGTTTGGGTCTGGGGGCTGGCTACACCTTC	CASSGLGLGAGYTF
few	-	TRBV2	14	TRBJ2-7	TGTGCCAGCAGTGAAGGAAGTCGATCCTACGAGCAGTACTTC	CASSEGSRSYEQYF
-	-	TRBV12-3/TRBV12-4	13	TRBJ1-2	TGTGCCAGCAGCCTGGGTATGAACTATGGCTACACCTTC	CASSLGMNYGYTF
-	TRBD1	TRBV25-1	14	TRBJ1-2	TGTGCCAGCAGTGATGGGGACAGGGCCTATGGCTACACCTTC	CASSDGDRAYGYTF
-	-	TRBV7-2	15	TRBJ1-3	TGTGCCAGCAGCCTGACGTCTATCTCTGGAAACACCATATATTTT	CASSLTSISGNTIYF
-	-	TRBV7-8	15	TRBJ1-2	TGTGCCAGCAGCTTAGGATTAACGGAACCCTATGGCTACACCTTC	CASSLGLTEPYGYTF
-	-	TRBV2	12	TRBJ2-3	TGTGCCATCGACCGCCTAACAGATACGCAGTATTTT	CAIDRLTDTQYF